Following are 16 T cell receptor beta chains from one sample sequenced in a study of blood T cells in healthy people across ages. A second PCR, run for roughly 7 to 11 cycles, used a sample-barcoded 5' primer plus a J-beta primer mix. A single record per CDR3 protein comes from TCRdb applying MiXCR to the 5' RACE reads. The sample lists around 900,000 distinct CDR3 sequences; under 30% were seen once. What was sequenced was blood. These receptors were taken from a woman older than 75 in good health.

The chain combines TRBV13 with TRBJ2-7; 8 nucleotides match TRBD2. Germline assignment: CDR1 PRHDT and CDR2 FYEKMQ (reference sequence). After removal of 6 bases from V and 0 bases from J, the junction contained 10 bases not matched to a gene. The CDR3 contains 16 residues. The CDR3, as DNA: TGTGCCAGCAGTTACTCCGGGGGGGGAACCTCCTACGAGCAGTACTTC. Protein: CASSYSGGGTSYEQYF.

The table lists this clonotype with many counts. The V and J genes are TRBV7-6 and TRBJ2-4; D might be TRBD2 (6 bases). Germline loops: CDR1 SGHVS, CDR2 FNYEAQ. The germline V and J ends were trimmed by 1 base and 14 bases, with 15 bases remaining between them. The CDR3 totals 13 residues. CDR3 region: CASSLGGLLHEYF. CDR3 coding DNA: TGTGCCAGCAGCTTAGGGGGACTCCTGCACGAGTACTTC.

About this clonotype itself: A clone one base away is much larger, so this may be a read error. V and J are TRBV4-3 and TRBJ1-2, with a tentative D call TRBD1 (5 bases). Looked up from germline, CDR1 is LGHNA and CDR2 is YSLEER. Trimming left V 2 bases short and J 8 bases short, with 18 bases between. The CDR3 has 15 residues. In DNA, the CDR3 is TGCGCCAGCAGCCAACGACAGCCGGACACCGGGGGCTACACCTTC. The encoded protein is CASSQRQPDTGGYTF.

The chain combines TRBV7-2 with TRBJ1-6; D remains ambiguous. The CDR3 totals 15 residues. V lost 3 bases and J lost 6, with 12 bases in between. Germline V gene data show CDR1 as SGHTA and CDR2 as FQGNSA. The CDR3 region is CASSLEGLVNSPLHF. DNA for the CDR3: TGTGCCAGCAGCTTGGAGGGTCTTGTTAATTCACCCCTCCACTTT. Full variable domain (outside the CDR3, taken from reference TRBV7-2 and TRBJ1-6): GAGVSQSPSNKVTEKGKDVELRCDPISGHTALYWYRQSLGQGLEFLIYFQGNSAPDKSGLPSDRFSAERTGGSVSTLTIQRTQQEDSAVYLCASSLEGLVNSPLHFGNGTRLTVT.

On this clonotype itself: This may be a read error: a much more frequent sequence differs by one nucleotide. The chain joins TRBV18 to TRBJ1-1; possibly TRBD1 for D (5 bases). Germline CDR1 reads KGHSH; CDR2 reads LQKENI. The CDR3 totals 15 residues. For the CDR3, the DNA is TGTGCCAGCTCACCTCAGGGTTTTGGGAACACTGAAACTTTCTTT. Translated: CASSPQGFGNTETFF. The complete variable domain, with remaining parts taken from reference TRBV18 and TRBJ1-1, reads NAGVMQNPRHLVRRRGQEARLRCSPMKGHSHVYWYRQLPEEGLKFMVYLQKENIIDESGMPKERFSAEFPKEGPSILRIQQVVRGDSAAYFCASSPQGFGNTETFFGQGTRLTVV.

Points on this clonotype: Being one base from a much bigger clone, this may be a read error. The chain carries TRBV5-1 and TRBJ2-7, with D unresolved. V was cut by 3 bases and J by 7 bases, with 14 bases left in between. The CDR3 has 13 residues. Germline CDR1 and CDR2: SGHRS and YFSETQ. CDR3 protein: CASSSGATDEQYF. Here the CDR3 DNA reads TGCGCCAGCAGCTCCGGAGCAACGGATGAGCAGTACTTC.

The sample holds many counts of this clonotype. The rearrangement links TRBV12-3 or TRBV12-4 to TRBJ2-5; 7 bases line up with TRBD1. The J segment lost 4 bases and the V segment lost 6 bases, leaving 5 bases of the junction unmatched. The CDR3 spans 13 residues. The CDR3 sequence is CASSTGARETQYF. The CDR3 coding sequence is TGTGCCAGCAGCACAGGGGCGAGAGAGACCCAGTACTTC.

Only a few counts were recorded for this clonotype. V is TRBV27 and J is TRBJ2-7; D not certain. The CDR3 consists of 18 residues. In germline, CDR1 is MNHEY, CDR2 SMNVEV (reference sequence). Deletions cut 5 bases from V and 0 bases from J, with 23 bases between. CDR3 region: CASSPRRPLSPSSYEQYF. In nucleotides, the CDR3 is TGTGCCAGCAGTCCCCGCAGGCCCCTATCCCCTAGCTCCTACGAGCAGTACTTC.

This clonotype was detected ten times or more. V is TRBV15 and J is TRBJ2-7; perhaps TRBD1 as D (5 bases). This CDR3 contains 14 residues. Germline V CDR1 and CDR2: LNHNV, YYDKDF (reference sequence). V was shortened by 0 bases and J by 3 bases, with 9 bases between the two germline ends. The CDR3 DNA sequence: TGTGCCACCAGCAGAGATTACGACAGCTACGAGCAGTACTTC. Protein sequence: CATSRDYDSYEQYF.

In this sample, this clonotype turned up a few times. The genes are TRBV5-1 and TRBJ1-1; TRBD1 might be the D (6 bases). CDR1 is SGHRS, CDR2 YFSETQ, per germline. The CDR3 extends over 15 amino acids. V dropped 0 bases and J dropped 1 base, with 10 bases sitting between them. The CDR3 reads CASSLVSTGNTEAFF. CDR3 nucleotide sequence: TGCGCCAGCAGCTTGGTGTCGACAGGGAACACTGAAGCTTTCTTT.

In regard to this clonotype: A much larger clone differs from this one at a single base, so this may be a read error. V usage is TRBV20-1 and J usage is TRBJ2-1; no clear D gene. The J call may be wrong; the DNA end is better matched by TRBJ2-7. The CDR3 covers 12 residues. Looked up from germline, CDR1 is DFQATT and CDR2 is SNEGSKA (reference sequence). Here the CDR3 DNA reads TGCAGTGCTAAAGAACAGACCTACGAGCAGTACTTC. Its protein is CSAKEQTYEQYF.

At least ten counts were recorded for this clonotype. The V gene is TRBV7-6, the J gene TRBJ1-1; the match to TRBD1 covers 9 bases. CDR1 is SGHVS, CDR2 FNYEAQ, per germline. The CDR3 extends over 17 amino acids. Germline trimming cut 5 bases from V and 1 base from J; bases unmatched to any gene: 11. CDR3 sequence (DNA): TGTGCCAGCAGCCGGAGTAGGACAGGGGCTCCGAACACTGAAGCTTTCTTT. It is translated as CASSRSRTGAPNTEAFF.

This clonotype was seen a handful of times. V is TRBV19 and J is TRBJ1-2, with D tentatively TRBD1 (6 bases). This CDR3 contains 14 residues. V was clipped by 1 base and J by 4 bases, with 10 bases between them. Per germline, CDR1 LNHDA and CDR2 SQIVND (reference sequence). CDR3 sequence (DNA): TGTGCCAGTAGTATAGCGGACAGACTCTATGGCTACACCTTC. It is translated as CASSIADRLYGYTF.

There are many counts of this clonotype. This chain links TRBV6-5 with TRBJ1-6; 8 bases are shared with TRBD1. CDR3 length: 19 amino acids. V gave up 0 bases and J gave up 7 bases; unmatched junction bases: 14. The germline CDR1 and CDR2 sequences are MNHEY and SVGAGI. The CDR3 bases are TGTGCCAGCAGTTACTCACCCGGCCGGACAGGGCGCTTGAATTCACCCCTCCACTTT. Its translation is CASSYSPGRTGRLNSPLHF.

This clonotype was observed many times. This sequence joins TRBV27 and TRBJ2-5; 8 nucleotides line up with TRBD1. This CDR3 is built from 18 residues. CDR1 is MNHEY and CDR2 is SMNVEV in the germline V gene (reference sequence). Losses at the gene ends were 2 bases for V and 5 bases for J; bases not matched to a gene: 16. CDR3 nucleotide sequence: TGTGCCAGCAGTTTAATCCCCCCGGGGGTCAGGGGGCCTGAGACCCAGTACTTC. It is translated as CASSLIPPGVRGPETQYF.

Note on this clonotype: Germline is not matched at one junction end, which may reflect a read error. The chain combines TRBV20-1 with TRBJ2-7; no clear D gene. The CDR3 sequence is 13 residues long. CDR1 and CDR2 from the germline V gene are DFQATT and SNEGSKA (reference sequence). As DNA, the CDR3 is TGCAGCGCTAGTAGTTTCTATCCCTACGAGCAGTGCTTC. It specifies CSASSFYPYEQCF.